The T cell receptor beta chain under discussion was sequenced for a study of T cell changes during pregnancy in multiple sclerosis. In its sample, this clone was seen a few times. Only in-frame clones appear in the TCRdb table, and some are missing; sequencing was by immunoSEQ multiplex PCR. The top ten hold 0.89% of the sample, which has over 50,000 clones, 85% to 90% seen once. Sequenced here: peripheral blood, sampled in the first trimester of pregnancy. The TCR sequence derives from a female donor in good health, enrolled as a control in a pregnancy study.

This CDR3 is CSGRTGYENTEAFF. CDR3 bases: TGCAGCGGGCGGACAGGGTATGAGAACACTGAAGCTTTCTTT. The genes are TRBV29-1 and TRBJ1-1; TRBD1 aligns across 8 bases. V shed 7 bases and J 1 base; nucleotides not matched to a gene: 8. CDR1 and CDR2 (germline): SQVTM, ANQGSEA. The CDR3 loop spans 14 amino acids.